A selection of T cell receptor beta chains follows, all from one sample in a study of blood T cell repertoires in COVID-19. Here immunoSEQ multiplex PCR was the method, and the copy in TCRdb shows in-frame clones only, minus some. The data contain roughly 200,000 clones, almost 90% of them seen just once; the ten biggest clones take up less than 0.7%. The material sequenced was peripheral blood. These receptors were obtained from a man over 45 with acute or convalescent COVID-19. Each CDR3 is given without its conserved first and last residue. Size is omitted from some rows. Given values are once, few, many or a class for expanded clones.

j_gene: TRBJ1-4
abundance: .
v_gene: TRBV28
CDR3aa: ASSVDRGTNEKLF

j_gene: TRBJ2-1
abundance: .
v_gene: TRBV19
CDR3aa: ASRNLAGGGNEQF

j_gene: TRBJ2-2
abundance: .
v_gene: TRBV27
CDR3aa: ASSPAGTNTGELF

j_gene: TRBJ2-3
abundance: .
v_gene: TRBV9
CDR3aa: ASSVVSGSLSTDTQY

j_gene: TRBJ2-1
abundance: .
v_gene: TRBV10-3
CDR3aa: AISEIAGGSYNEQF

j_gene: TRBJ1-6
abundance: .
v_gene: TRBV19
CDR3aa: ASQTWKSSYNSPLH

j_gene: TRBJ1-1
abundance: once
v_gene: TRBV7-3
CDR3aa: ASSLGAGTEAF

j_gene: TRBJ1-2
abundance: .
v_gene: TRBV28
CDR3aa: ASSPTGGDYGYT

j_gene: TRBJ1-4
abundance: once
v_gene: TRBV7-6
CDR3aa: ASSLGAGTNEKLF

j_gene: TRBJ1-2
abundance: .
v_gene: TRBV7-9
CDR3aa: ASSFDRAGYT

j_gene: TRBJ2-3
abundance: .
v_gene: TRBV7-2
CDR3aa: ASSLSGWRGVSVGTQY

j_gene: TRBJ1-5
abundance: .
v_gene: TRBV19
CDR3aa: ASSTLQGYQPQH

j_gene: TRBJ1-4
abundance: .
v_gene: TRBV15
CDR3aa: ATSLTDFPTNEKLF

j_gene: TRBJ2-7
abundance: .
v_gene: TRBV5-1
CDR3aa: ASSTIQGLNSYEQY

j_gene: TRBJ2-6
abundance: .
v_gene: TRBV11-3
CDR3aa: ASSPGTGAGANVLT

j_gene: TRBJ1-2
abundance: .
v_gene: TRBV6-6
CDR3aa: ASSRLPGTARNYGYT

j_gene: TRBJ1-4
abundance: .
v_gene: TRBV4-3
CDR3aa: ASSQGLPGTAGEKLF

j_gene: TRBJ1-2
abundance: few
v_gene: TRBV10-3
CDR3aa: AIRTGTGWSYT

j_gene: TRBJ2-2
abundance: few
v_gene: TRBV15
CDR3aa: AVSGRALSGELF

j_gene: TRBJ2-1
abundance: .
v_gene: TRBV25-1
CDR3aa: ASQGLAVYNEQF

j_gene: TRBJ1-6
abundance: .
v_gene: TRBV9
CDR3aa: ASSVDGGANSPLH

j_gene: TRBJ2-3
abundance: .
v_gene: TRBV11-2
CDR3aa: ASSLVGVGLAVSTDTQY

j_gene: TRBJ1-5
abundance: .
v_gene: TRBV7-8
CDR3aa: ASSFNSNQPQH

j_gene: TRBJ2-5
abundance: once
v_gene: TRBV27
CDR3aa: ASSFLGTSLETQY

j_gene: TRBJ1-4
abundance: .
v_gene: TRBV28
CDR3aa: GAGGGWEKLF

j_gene: TRBJ2-7
abundance: .
v_gene: TRBV7-2
CDR3aa: ASSPRHGTSGRLDEQY

j_gene: TRBJ1-2
abundance: .
v_gene: TRBV9
CDR3aa: ASSGQVDYGYT

j_gene: TRBJ2-5
abundance: once
v_gene: TRBV4-2
CDR3aa: ASSQVAGETQY